This T cell receptor (beta chain) was captured by sequencing in a study of blood T cell repertoires in COVID-19. Authors' processing steps: Estimated nucleated cell counts came from reference gene primer amplification. Sequencing was performed with immunoSEQ multiplex PCR; in TCRdb, only in-frame clones are kept and a portion is missing. V and J calls and clone size are those listed in that table; D and trimming were worked out from the DNA. The sample lists about 110,000 clones; around four fifths were seen once. V shed 1 base and J 3 bases; nucleotides not matched to a gene: 11. This CDR3 is 18 amino acids long. CDR1 is MDHEN, CDR2 SYDVKM, per germline.

Sequencing used peripheral blood. V is TRBV28 and J is TRBJ2-3; 9 nucleotides align to TRBD2. The TCR originated in a woman in her fifties or sixties with acute or convalescent COVID-19. This CDR3 reads CASSLLVAGGPGTDTQYF. CDR3 DNA: TGTGCCAGCAGTTTATTAGTTGCGGGGGGGCCGGGGACAGATACGCAGTATTTT.